This T cell receptor beta chain was retrieved from a study of T cells in Graves' hyperthyroidism and ophthalmopathy. Notes on the study in general: Ophthalmopathy got predicted by the model a median around 6.8 months before its onset.

In its sample, this clonotype was seen a few times. Its matching antigen is unknown. Amplification yielded TCR beta CDR3 regions, with RNA transcripts as the source. With the HTBI primer set, the TCR CDR3 went through a first round of RT-PCR. TCRdb called the multiplex PCR reads again in MiXCR, with one record for every CDR3 protein. The table shows about 290,000 distinct CDR3 sequences, with roughly an eighth occurring only once. Stable Graves' hyperthyroidism denoted no ophthalmopathy progression over 18 months. Any patient presenting with uncontrolled infection, other autoimmune disease, pregnancy or lactation was left out. The receptor was isolated from a woman in her thirties or forties with Graves' hyperthyroidism. Input material: blood.

CDR3 sequence (DNA): TGTGCCAGCAGTTTGTTTGGGACAGGGGGCGATACGCAGTATTTT. Its translation: CASSLFGTGGDTQYF. The gene calls are TRBV12-3 or TRBV12-4 and TRBJ2-3, with 12 bases lining up with TRBD1. The CDR3 covers 15 residues. The V gene end was trimmed by 3 bases and the J gene end by 6 bases; junction bases not matched to a gene: 4.